What follows describes a single T cell receptor (beta chain). Antigen: not known. CD4+ cells yielded CD45RA+ naive and CD45RA-negative memory subsets. The germline V gene encodes CDR1 SGDLS and CDR2 YYNGEE. The V and J ends lost 3 bases and 8 bases, in that order; junction bases with no gene match: 14. The length of the CDR3 is 16 residues. These data belong to a study of shared clonotypes between healthy human individuals. Broader study findings: Sharing across four donors was seen in 4% to 5% of naive CD4 clonotypes. Memory subsets generally showed smaller estimated richness than naive subsets did. Sampling covered blood only; tissue repertoires likely differ.

Profiled with immunoSEQ multiplex PCR; TCRdb holds only in-frame clones, not every one. The table shows around 2.1 million clones, with approximately 95% occurring only once. The chain links TRBV9 to TRBJ1-2, with TRBD1 matching over 9 bases. The receptor was derived from a man aged 18-30 years in good health. Input material: naive CD4+ T cells sorted from blood. The subset was: CD45RA+ positively selected. CDR3: CASSATTGTGSAGYTF. In nucleotides, the CDR3 is TGTGCCAGCAGCGCCACAACCGGGACAGGGAGTGCCGGCTACACCTTC.